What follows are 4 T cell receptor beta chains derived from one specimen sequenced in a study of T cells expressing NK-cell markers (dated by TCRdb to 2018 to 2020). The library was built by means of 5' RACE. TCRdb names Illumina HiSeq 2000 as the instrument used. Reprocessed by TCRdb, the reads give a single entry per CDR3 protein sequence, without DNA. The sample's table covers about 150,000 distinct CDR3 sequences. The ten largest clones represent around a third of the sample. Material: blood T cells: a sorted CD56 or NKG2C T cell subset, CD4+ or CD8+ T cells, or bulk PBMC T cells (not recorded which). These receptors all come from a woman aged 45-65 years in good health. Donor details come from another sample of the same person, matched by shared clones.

Here the CDR3 reads CASSQSPGTGVNEQYF. This chain links TRBV4-1 with TRBJ2-7; TCRdb returns TRBD1, unconfirmable since there is no DNA. This CDR3 is built from 16 residues. CDR1 MGHRA and CDR2 YSYEKL come from the germline V gene.

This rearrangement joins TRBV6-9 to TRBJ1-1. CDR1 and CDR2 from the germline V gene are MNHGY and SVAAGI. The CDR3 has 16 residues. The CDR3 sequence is CASSFGRSIMNTEAFF.

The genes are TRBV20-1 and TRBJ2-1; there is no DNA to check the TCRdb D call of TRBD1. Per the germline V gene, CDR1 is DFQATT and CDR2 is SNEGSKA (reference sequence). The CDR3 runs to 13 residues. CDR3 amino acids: CSAESLGHNEQFF.

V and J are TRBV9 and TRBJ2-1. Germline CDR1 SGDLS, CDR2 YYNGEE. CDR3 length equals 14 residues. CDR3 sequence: CASSVAWTYNEQFF.